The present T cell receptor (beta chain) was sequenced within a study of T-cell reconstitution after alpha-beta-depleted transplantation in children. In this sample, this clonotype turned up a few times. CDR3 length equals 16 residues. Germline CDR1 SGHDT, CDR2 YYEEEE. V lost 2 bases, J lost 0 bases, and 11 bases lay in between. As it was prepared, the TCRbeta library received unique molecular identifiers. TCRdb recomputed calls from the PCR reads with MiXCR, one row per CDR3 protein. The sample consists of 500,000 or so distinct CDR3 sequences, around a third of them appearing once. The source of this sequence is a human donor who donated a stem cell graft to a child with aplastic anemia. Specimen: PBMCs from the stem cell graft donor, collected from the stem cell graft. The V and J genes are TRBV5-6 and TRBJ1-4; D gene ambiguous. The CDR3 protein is CASSFRRFATNEKLFF. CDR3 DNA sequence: TGTGCCAGCAGCTTTCGTAGATTTGCAACTAATGAAAAACTGTTTTTT.